These 2 T cell receptor beta chains were all obtained from the same sample, sequenced in a study of brain T cells in children with intractable seizures. TCRdb's table, derived via immunoSEQ multiplex PCR, lists solely in-frame clones and lacks some. The sample shows about 340,000 clones, about 94% of them seen only once. Time point meaning: blood from clinic visit 5 months post-surgery; TSC patient then seizure free. This material consisted of peripheral blood, taken roughly 5 months after surgery. Receptors were obtained from a boy in the first two years of life with tuberous sclerosis and intractable seizures.

The chain is built from TRBV7-8 and TRBJ2-3; 13 bases are a match to TRBD2. The CDR3 sequence is 18 residues long. CDR1 and CDR2 from the germline V gene are SGHVS and FQNEAQ. The trim removed 5 bases at V and 0 bases at J, leaving 8 bases unmatched. The CDR3 coding sequence is TGTGCCAGCAGCCTACGGACTAGCGGGGGAACTAGCACAGATACGCAGTATTTT. As protein: CASSLRTSGGTSTDTQYF.

V and J are TRBV7-9 and TRBJ1-2, with D unresolved. Germline assignment: CDR1 SEHNR and CDR2 FQNEAQ (reference sequence). CDR3 length equals 17 residues. With 3 bases removed from V and 0 bases from J, the gap between germline ends came to 17 bases. CDR3 sequence: CASSFSTPPDTNYGYTF. CDR3 DNA sequence: TGTGCCAGCAGCTTTTCCACCCCCCCCGACACTAACTATGGCTACACCTTC.